This T cell receptor beta chain emerged from a study of blood T cells in healthy people across ages. Alongside a J-beta primer mix, a sample-barcoded 5' primer served in a second PCR lasting about 7 to 11 cycles. TCRdb fed the 5' RACE reads into MiXCR, producing one record per CDR3 protein. The repertoire holds about 940,000 distinct CDR3 sequences, with roughly 50% as singletons. CDR3 length: 13 residues. Per the germline V gene, CDR1 is SGHRS and CDR2 is YFSETQ. V lost 4 bases and J lost 10, with 15 bases in between. The receptor comes from a man aged 25 to 40 in good health. This chain connects TRBV5-1 to TRBJ1-5, with D perhaps TRBD1 (5 bases). The sample comprised blood. The CDR3: CASSPGDLSPQHF. The CDR3 DNA sequence: TGCGCCAGCAGCCCCGGGGACCTTTCTCCCCAGCATTTT.